This T cell receptor (beta chain) was captured in a study of graft-versus-host responses after intestinal transplantation. Turning to the study itself: The transplants performed in recipients were multivisceral, liver-intestinal, or isolated intestinal. Recipients across the board were started on anti-thymocyte globulin induction, then kept on tacrolimus and steroids for two to four years.

Points from the study as a whole: With peak circulating GvH clone levels came an association with early post-transplant HvG declines. Marrow from the recipient contained GvH clones, some of which had appeared first in ileum or blood.

Assay used: immunoSEQ multiplex PCR; TCRdb lists only in-frame clones, some missing. This sample has just under 65,000 clones; approximately 91% occur once, and the top ten carry about 1.5%. The CDR3 sequence is 16 residues long. Germline V gene sequence: CDR1 SGHTA, CDR2 FQGNSA. The germline V and J ends were trimmed by 1 base and 8 bases, with 20 bases remaining between them. Note on this clone: Its antigen is currently unknown.

The chain recombines TRBV7-2 with TRBJ1-2, with D perhaps matching TRBD1 (6 bases). This sample comprised unstimulated CD8+ T cells sorted from spleen or lymph node cells, obtained before transplant. This sequence was found in a human donor who was the organ donor for an intestinal transplant. CDR3 in amino acids: CASSLVPHTGFEGYTF. The CDR3 DNA sequence: TGTGCCAGCAGCTTAGTCCCTCATACAGGGTTCGAAGGCTACACCTTC.